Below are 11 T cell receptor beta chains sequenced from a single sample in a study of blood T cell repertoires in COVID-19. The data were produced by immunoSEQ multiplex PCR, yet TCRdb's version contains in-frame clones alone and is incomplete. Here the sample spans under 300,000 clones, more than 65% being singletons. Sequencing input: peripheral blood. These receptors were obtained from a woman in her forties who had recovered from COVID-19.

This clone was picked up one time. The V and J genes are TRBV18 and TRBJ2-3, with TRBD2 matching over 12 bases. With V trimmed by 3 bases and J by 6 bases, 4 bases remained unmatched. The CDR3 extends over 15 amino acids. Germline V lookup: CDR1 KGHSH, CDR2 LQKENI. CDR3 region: CASSPGLAGRDTQYF. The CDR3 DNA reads TGTGCCAGCTCACCTGGACTAGCGGGGAGGGATACGCAGTATTTT.

CDR3 sequence: CASSQDSGVWDIQYF. CDR3 nucleotide sequence: TGTGCCAGCAGCCAAGATAGCGGGGTCTGGGACATTCAGTACTTC. This chain joins TRBV3-1 (or the pseudogene TRBV3-2) and TRBJ2-4; 8 bases fit TRBD2. This CDR3 is 15 amino acids long. J lost 8 bases, V lost 0 bases, and 6 bases had no gene match. Germline CDR1 LGHDT, CDR2 YNNKEL (reference sequence).

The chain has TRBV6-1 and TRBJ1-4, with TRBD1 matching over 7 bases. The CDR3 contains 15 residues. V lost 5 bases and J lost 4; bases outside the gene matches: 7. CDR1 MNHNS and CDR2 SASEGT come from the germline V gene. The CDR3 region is CASSQRGRDNEKLFF. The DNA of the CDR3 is TGTGCCAGCAGTCAGAGGGGGCGCGATAATGAAAAACTGTTTTTT.

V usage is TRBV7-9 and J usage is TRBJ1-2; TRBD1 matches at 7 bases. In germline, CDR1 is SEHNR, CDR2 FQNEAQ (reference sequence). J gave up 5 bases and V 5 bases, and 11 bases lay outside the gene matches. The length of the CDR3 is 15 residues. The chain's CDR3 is CASSPRQGKVYGYTF. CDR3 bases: TGTGCCAGCAGCCCAAGACAGGGCAAGGTTTATGGCTACACCTTC.

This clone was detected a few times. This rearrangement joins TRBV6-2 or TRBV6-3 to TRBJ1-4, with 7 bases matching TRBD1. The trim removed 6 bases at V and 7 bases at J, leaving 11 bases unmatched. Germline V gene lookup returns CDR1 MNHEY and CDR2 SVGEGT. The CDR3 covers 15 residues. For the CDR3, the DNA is TGTGCCAGCAGCCGCGACAGGGTTGGTCGTGAAAAACTGTTTTTT. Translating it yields CASSRDRVGREKLFF.

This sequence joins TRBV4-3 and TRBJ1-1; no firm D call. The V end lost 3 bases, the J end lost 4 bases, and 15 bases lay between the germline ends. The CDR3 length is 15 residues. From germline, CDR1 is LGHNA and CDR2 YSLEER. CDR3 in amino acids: CASSQATRGTTEAFF. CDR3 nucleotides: TGCGCCAGCAGCCAGGCAACACGGGGAACCACTGAAGCTTTCTTT.

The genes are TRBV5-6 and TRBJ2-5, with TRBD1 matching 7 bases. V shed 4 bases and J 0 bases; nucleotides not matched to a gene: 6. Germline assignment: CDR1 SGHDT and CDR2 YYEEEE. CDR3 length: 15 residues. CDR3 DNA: TGTGCCAGCAGCCTTCCGGGACAGAACCAAGAGACCCAGTACTTC. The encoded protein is CASSLPGQNQETQYF.

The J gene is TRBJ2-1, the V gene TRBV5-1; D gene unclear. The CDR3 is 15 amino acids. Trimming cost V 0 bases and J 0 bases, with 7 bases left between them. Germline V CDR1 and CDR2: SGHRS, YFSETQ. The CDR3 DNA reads TGCGCCAGCAGCTTGGTTAGTACCTCCTACAATGAGCAGTTCTTC. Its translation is CASSLVSTSYNEQFF.

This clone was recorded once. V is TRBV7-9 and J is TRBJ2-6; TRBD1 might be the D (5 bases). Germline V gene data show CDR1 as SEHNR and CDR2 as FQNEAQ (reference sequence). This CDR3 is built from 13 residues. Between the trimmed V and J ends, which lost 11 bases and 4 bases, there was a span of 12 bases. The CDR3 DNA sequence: TGTGCCTTAGGGGTAGCAGGGGCCAACGTCCTGACTTTC. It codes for CALGVAGANVLTF.

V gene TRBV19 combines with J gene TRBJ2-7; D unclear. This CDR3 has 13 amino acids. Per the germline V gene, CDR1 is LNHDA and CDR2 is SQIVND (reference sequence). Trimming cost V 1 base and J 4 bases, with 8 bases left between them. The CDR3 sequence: CASSIGQEYEQYF. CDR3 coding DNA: TGTGCCAGTAGTATAGGGCAGGAATACGAGCAGTACTTC.

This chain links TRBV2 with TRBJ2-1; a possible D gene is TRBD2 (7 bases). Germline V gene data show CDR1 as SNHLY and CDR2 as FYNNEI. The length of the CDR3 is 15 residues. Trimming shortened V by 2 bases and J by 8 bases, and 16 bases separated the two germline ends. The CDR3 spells CASSETGRRGHEQFF. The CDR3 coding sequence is TGTGCCAGCAGTGAAACAGGGCGGCGGGGGCATGAGCAGTTCTTC.